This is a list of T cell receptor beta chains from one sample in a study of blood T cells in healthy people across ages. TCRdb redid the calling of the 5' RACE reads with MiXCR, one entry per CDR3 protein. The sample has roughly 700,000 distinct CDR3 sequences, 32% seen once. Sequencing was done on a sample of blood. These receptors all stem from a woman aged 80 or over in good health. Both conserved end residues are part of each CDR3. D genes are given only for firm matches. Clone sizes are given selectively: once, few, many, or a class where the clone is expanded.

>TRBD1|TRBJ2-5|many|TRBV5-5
TGTGCCAGCAGCTACGGGGACAGGGGGGTGCGAGAGACCCAGTACTTC
CASSYGDRGVRETQYF
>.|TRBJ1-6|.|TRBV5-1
TGCGCCAGCAGCTTGGGGGGCAGGGATGATTCACCCCTCCACTTT
CASSLGGRDDSPLHF
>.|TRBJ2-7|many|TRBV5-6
TGTGCCAGCAGCTTTGGACCAGGGGATAGGTCCTACGAGCAGTACTTC
CASSFGPGDRSYEQYF
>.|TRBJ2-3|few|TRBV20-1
TGCAGTGCGTCTCACCGGGCTAGCACAGATACTCAGTATTTT
CSASHRASTDTQYF
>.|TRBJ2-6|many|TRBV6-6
TGTGCCAGCGGAAACAGGGAAACGATCTCTGGGGCCAACGTCCTGACTTTC
CASGNRETISGANVLTF
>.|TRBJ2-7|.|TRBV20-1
TGCAGTGCTAGAGGACACGGGAACCTCTACGAGCAGTACTTC
CSARGHGNLYEQYF
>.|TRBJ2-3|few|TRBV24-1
TGTGCCACCGGGGGGGGCCGCACAGATACGCAGTATTTT
CATGGGRTDTQYF
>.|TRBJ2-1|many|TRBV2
TGTGCCAGCACCTATTCAGGGCCAAATGAGCAGTTCTTC
CASTYSGPNEQFF
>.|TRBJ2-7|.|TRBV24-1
TGTGCCACCAGTGGGCGCCGCCGCTCCTACAATGAGCAGTACTTC
CATSGRRRSYNEQYF
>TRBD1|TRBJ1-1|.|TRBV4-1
TGCGCCAGCAGCCTACAGGGGGCCGGGAACACTGAAGCTTTCTTT
CASSLQGAGNTEAFF
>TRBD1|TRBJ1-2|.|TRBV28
TGTGTCCACGGGACAGGGGGCTATGGCTACACCTTC
CVHGTGGYGYTF
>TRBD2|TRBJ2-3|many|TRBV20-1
TGCAGTACCCTCGGGGAGGGGAGCGCAGATACGCAGTATTTT
CSTLGEGSADTQYF
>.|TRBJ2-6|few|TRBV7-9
TGTGCCAGCAGCCCCCTGGGGGGATCCTCTGGGGCCAACGTCCGGACTTTC
CASSPLGGSSGANVRTF